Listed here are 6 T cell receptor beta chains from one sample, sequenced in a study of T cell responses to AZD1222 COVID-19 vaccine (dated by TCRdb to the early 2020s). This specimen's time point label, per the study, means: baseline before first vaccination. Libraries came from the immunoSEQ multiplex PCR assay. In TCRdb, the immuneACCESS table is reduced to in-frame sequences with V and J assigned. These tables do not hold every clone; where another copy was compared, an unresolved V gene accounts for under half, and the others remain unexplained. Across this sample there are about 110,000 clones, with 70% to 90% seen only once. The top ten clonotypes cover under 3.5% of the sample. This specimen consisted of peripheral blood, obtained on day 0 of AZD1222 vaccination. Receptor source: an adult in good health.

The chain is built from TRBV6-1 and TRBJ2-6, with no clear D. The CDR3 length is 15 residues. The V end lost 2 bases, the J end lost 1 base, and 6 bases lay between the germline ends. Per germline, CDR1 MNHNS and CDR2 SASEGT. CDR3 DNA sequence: TGTGCCAGCAGTGAAAGGGTGTCTGGGGCCAACGTCCTGACTTTC. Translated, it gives CASSERVSGANVLTF.

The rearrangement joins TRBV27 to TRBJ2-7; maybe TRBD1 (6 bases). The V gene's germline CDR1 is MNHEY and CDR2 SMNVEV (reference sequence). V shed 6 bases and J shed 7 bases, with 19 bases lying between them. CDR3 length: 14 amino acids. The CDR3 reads CASRPAGASSEQYF. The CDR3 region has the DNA TGTGCCAGCAGGCCGGCAGGGGCTTCGAGTGAGCAGTACTTC.

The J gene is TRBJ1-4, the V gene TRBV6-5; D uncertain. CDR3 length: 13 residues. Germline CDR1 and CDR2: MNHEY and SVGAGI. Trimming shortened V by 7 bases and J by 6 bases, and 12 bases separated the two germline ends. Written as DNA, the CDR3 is TGTGCCAGCACAAACATCGGTCATGAAAAACTGTTTTTT. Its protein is CASTNIGHEKLFF.

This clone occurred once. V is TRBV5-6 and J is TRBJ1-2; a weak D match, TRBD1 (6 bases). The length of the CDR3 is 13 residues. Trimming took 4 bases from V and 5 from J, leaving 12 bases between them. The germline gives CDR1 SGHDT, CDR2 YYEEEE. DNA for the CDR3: TGTGCCAGCAGCCCCAGGGGAGTTTATGGCTACACCTTC. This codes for CASSPRGVYGYTF.

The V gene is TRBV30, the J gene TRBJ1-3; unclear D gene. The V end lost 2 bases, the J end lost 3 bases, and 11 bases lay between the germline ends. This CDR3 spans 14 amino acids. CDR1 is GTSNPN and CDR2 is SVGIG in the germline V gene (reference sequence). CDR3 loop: CAWSTPNRGNTIYF. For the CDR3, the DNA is TGTGCCTGGAGTACCCCAAACCGTGGAAACACCATATATTTT.

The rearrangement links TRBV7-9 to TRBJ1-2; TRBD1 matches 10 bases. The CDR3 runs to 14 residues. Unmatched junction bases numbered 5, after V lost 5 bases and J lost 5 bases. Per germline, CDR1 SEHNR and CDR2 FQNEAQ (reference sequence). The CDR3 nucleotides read TGTGCCAGCAGCCGCGGGACAGGGGAATATGGCTACACCTTC. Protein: CASSRGTGEYGYTF.